A single sample gave rise to the 7 T cell receptor beta chains below, sequenced in a study of persistence of HIV-infected CD4 T cells. Overlapping HIV-1 Gag 15-mer peptides at approximately 0.96 ug per peptide per mL were used. Sorted nonresponding memory CD4+ T cells were CD40L-negative, CD69-negative, CD45RO-high. No antigens are known for them. The immunoSEQ assay was version 4, run in survey mode. TCRdb's table, derived via immunoSEQ multiplex PCR, lists solely in-frame clones and lacks some. The table has roughly 60,000 clones, more than 70% seen once. The source material was CD4+ T cells sorted from PBMCs after approximately 20-hour stimulation, sampled from a patient who received antiretroviral therapy. The receptors originated from an adult man with HIV who was CMV-seropositive.

The rearrangement uses TRBV5-4 and TRBJ1-4; D may be TRBD1 (6 bases). The ends were cut back, 0 bases at V and 6 bases at J, with 15 bases in the middle. CDR3 size: 16 residues. The germline gives CDR1 SGHNT, CDR2 YYREEE (reference sequence). The chain's CDR3 is CASSLARGGKYEKLFF. DNA for the CDR3: TGTGCCAGCAGCTTGGCGAGGGGGGGCAAATATGAAAAACTGTTTTTT. The full variable domain, in which reference TRBV5-4 and TRBJ1-4 provide the parts outside the CDR3, is ETGVTQSPTHLIKTRGQQVTLRCSSQSGHNTVSWYQQALGQGPQFIFQYYREEENGRGNFPPRFSGLQFPNYSSELNVNALELDDSALYLCASSLARGGKYEKLFFGSGTQLSVL.

The chain couples TRBV6-5 to TRBJ2-2, with 9 bases aligning to TRBD1. The CDR3 has 15 residues. The junction had 10 bases not matched to a gene; V was cut back by 7 bases and J by 7 bases. CDR1 is MNHEY and CDR2 is SVGAGI in the germline V gene. CDR3: CASILQGAMVGELFF. Written as DNA, the CDR3 is TGTGCCAGCATCCTACAGGGGGCTATGGTCGGGGAGCTGTTTTTT.

The chain has TRBV19 and TRBJ1-2; TRBD1 matches 9 bases. The CDR3 consists of 13 residues. Germline V lookup: CDR1 LNHDA, CDR2 SQIVND (reference sequence). J lost 2 bases, V lost 8 bases, and 3 bases had no gene match. The CDR3 DNA is TGTGCCAGTGACACAGGGGGCAACTATGGCTACACCTTC. This encodes CASDTGGNYGYTF.

The J gene is TRBJ2-3, the V gene TRBV18, with D perhaps matching TRBD1 or TRBD2 (6 bases each). The CDR3 runs 17 residues. In germline, CDR1 is KGHSH, CDR2 LQKENI. V lost 3 bases and J 0 bases, leaving 16 bases between the germline ends. The CDR3: CASSPPGGGHSTDTQYF. CDR3 in DNA: TGTGCCAGCTCACCTCCAGGAGGGGGTCATAGCACAGATACGCAGTATTTT.

The gene calls are TRBV4-2 and TRBJ1-1; 9 positions agree with TRBD1. The CDR3 is 16 residues long. The junction had 6 bases not matched to a gene; V was cut back by 4 bases and J by 0 bases. CDR1 and CDR2 from the germline V gene are LGHNA and YNFKEQ. The CDR3 DNA follows: TGTGCCAGCAGCCCCCTGGGACAGGGTTTGAACACTGAAGCTTTCTTT. Residues: CASSPLGQGLNTEAFF.

This chain connects TRBV6-5 to TRBJ1-5; no clear D. The CDR3 is 12 residues long. Germline V gene lookup returns CDR1 MNHEY and CDR2 SVGAGI. The ends were cut back, 8 bases at V and 0 bases at J, with 5 bases in the middle. CDR3 DNA sequence: TGTGCCAGCCAGTTTAGCAATCAGCCCCAGCATTTT. Amino acids: CASQFSNQPQHF.

The chain couples TRBV19 to TRBJ1-5, with D possibly being TRBD1 (5 bases). This CDR3 is built from 16 residues. Trimming stripped 5 bases from V and 4 bases from J, with 18 bases between. Per the germline V gene, CDR1 is LNHDA and CDR2 is SQIVND (reference sequence). CDR3 nucleotide sequence: TGTGCCAGTAGTGTCCTAGGGACCGGTCGAAATCAGCCCCAGCATTTT. This sequence encodes CASSVLGTGRNQPQHF.